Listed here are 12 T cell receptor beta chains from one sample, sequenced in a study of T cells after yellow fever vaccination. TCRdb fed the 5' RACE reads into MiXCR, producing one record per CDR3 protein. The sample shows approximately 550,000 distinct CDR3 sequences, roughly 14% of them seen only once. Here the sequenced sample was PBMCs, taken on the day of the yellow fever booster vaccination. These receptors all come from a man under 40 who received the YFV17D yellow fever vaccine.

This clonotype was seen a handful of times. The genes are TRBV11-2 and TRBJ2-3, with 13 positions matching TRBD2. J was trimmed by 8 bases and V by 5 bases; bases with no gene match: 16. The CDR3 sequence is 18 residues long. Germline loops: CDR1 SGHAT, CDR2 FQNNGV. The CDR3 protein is CASSPQTSGRPRKGTQYF. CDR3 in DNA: TGTGCCAGCAGCCCCCAGACTAGCGGGAGGCCCAGAAAGGGTACGCAGTATTTT.

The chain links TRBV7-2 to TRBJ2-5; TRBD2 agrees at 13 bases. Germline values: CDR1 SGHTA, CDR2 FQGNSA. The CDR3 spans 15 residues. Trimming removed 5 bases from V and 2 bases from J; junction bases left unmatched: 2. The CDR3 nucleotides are TGTGCCAGCAGCATGGGACTAGCGGGGCAAGAGACCCAGTACTTC. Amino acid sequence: CASSMGLAGQETQYF.

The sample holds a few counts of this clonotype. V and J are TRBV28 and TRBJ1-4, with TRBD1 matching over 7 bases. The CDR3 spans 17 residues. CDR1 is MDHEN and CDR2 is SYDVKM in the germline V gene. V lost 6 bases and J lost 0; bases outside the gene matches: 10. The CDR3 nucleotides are TGTGCCAGCAGCCGCCCCAGGGGGTCTGCAACTAATGAAAAACTGTTTTTT. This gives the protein CASSRPRGSATNEKLFF.

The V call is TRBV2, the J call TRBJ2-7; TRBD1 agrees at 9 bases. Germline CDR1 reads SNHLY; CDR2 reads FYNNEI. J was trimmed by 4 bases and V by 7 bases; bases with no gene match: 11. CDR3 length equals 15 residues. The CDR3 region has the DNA TGTGCCAGCAACCTGCCCTCCGGGACAGGGTACGAGCAGTACTTC. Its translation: CASNLPSGTGYEQYF. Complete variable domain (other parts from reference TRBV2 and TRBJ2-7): EPEVTQTPSHQVTQMGQEVILRCVPISNHLYFYWYRQILGQKVEFLVSFYNNEISEKSEIFDDQFSVERPDGSNFTLKIRSTKLEDSAMYFCASNLPSGTGYEQYFGPGTRLTVT.

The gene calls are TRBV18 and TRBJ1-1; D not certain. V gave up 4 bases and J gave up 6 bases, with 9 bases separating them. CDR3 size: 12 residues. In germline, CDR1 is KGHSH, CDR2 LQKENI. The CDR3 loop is CASSLSAAEAFF. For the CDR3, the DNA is TGTGCCAGCTCACTGTCAGCCGCTGAAGCTTTCTTT.

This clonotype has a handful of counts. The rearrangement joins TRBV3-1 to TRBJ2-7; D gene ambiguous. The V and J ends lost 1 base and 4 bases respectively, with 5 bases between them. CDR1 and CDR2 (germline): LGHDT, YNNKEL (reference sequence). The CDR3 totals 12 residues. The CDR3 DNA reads TGTGCCAGCAGCCAAGTTGAGTACGAGCAGTACTTC. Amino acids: CASSQVEYEQYF.

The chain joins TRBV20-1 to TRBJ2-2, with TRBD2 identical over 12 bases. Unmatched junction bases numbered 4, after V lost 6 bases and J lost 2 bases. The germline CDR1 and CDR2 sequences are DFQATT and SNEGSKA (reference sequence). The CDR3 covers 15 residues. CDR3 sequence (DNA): TGCAGTGCAGCTAGCGGGAGGGCCAACACCGGGGAGCTGTTTTTT. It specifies CSAASGRANTGELFF.

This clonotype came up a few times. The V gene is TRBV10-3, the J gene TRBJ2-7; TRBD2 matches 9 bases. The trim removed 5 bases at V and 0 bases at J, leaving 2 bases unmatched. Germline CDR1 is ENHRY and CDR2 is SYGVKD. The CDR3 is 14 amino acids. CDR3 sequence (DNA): TGTGCCATCAGTATAGCGGGAGTCTCCTACGAGCAGTACTTC. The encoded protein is CAISIAGVSYEQYF.

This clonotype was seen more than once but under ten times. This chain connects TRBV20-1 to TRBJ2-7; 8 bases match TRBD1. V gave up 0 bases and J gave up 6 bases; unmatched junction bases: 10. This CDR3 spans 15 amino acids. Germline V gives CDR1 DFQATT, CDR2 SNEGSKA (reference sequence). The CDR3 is CSARDLSQGAFEQYF. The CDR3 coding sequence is TGCAGTGCTAGAGATTTGAGCCAGGGGGCATTCGAGCAGTACTTC.

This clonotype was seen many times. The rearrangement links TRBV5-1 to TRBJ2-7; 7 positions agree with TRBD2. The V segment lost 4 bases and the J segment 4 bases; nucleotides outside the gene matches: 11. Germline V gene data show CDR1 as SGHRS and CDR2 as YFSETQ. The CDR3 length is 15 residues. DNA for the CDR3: TGCGCCAGCAGCCCGGAGGGCGGGAGTTATTACGAGCAGTACTTC. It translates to CASSPEGGSYYEQYF.

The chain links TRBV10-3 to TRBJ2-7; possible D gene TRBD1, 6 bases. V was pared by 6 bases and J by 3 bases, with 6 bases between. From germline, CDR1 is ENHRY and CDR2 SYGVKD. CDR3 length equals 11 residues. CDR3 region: CAIRDSYEQYF. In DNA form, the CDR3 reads TGTGCCATCAGGGACAGCTACGAGCAGTACTTC.

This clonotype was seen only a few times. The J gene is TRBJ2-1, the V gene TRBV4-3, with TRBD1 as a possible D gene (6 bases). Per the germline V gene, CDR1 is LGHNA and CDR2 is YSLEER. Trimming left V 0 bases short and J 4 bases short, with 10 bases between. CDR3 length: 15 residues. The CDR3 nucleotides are TGCGCCAGCAGCCAAGAGACAGGTTTTTACAATGAGCAGTTCTTC. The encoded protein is CASSQETGFYNEQFF.